This is a list of T cell receptor beta chains from one sample in a study of CD8+CD57+ T cells in acquired aplastic anemia. TCRdb itself ran the reads through MiXCR, one entry per CDR3 protein. The repertoire consists of more than 100,000 distinct CDR3 sequences, with 48% occurring once and the leading ten covering 2% to 3%. The sample comprised sorted CD4+, CD8+, or CD8+CD57+ T cells (not recorded which) from PBMCs. The receptors were sampled from a human donor in good health, serving as a control. CDR3s include the opening cysteine and the closing phenylalanine or tryptophan. The order of the fields is V gene, J gene, CDR3 length, D gene, clone size, CDR3 DNA, CDR3 protein. D genes are given only for firm matches. Only some rows state a clone size, as once, few, many or a class for expanded clones.

TRBV25-1,TRBJ1-2,13,NA,NA,TGTGCCAGCAGTGGGACCAGGGACTATGGCTACACCTTC,CASSGTRDYGYTF
TRBV12-3/TRBV12-4,TRBJ2-5,16,TRBD2,NA,TGTGCCAGCAGTACCGGCTCGGGGGGGGCCGGGGAGACCCAGTACTTC,CASSTGSGGAGETQYF
TRBV15,TRBJ2-1,13,NA,few,TGTGCCACCTCAGGGCAGGGCTTGAGGGAGCAGTTCTTC,CATSGQGLREQFF
TRBV7-2,TRBJ1-1,15,NA,many,TGTGCCAGCAGCCCAGGAAGGGGCCAGGGGACTGAAGCTTTCTTT,CASSPGRGQGTEAFF
TRBV10-3,TRBJ2-6,17,TRBD1,NA,TGTGCCATCAGTGAGGTTAGACAGGGGGCTGGGGCCAACGTCCTGACTTTC,CAISEVRQGAGANVLTF
TRBV20-1,TRBJ2-5,14,TRBD2,NA,TGCAGTGCTCGAAGCGGGGGGGCCGGGGAGACCCAGTACTTC,CSARSGGAGETQYF
TRBV10-1,TRBJ2-5,15,TRBD1,NA,TGCGCCAGCAGTGAGTCCGGACAGGGCAGGGAGACCCAGTACTTC,CASSESGQGRETQYF
TRBV18,TRBJ1-5,14,TRBD1,many,TGTGCCAGCTCACCCCGGGAACAGGGGCAGCCCCAGCATTTT,CASSPREQGQPQHF
TRBV20-1,TRBJ1-2,12,TRBD1,NA,TGCAGTGCTCGACAGGGGGACTATGGCTACACCTTC,CSARQGDYGYTF
TRBV4-3,TRBJ1-6,15,NA,NA,TGCGCCAGCAGCCGCGGCGGAGAGGGTAATTCACCCCTCCACTTT,CASSRGGEGNSPLHF
TRBV11-1,TRBJ2-1,14,NA,NA,TGTGCCAGCAGCTTAGAGGGCCCCTACAATGAGCAGTTCTTC,CASSLEGPYNEQFF
TRBV6-5,TRBJ2-7,14,NA,NA,TGTGCCAGCAGGGCGGGACGGGGCACCTACGAGCAGTACTTC,CASRAGRGTYEQYF
TRBV7-9,TRBJ1-3,16,NA,few,TGTGCCAGCAGCCCCAGGACCGCTAACTCTGGAAACACCATATATTTT,CASSPRTANSGNTIYF
TRBV10-2,TRBJ1-6,14,NA,NA,TGCGCCAGCAGTTCCATATTGAATAATTCACCCCTCCACTTT,CASSSILNNSPLHF
TRBV19,TRBJ2-2,15,TRBD1,NA,TGTGCCAGTAGTGCGGCCGGGACAGGGGGCAGGGAGCTGTTTTTT,CASSAAGTGGRELFF
TRBV19,TRBJ1-1,13,NA,NA,TGTGCCAGTGCGGAGCGAGCTACGACTGAAGCTTTCTTT,CASAERATTEAFF
TRBV7-6,TRBJ1-2,17,TRBD1,once,TGTGCCAGCAGCCCTCGGCTGGGACAGAGTGGGAACTATGGCTACACCTTC,CASSPRLGQSGNYGYTF
TRBV20-1,TRBJ1-4,14,NA,many,TGCAGTGCTAGTAAGGTGCAGGGAGGTGAAAAACTGTTTTTT,CSASKVQGGEKLFF
TRBV29-1,TRBJ1-2,11,NA,NA,TGCAGCGTTGTAGGAGGGGGGGGCTACTCCTTC,CSVVGGGGYSF
TRBV7-2,TRBJ1-2,13,TRBD1,NA,TGTGCCAGCAGCTTCGGGACAGACTATGGCTACACCTTC,CASSFGTDYGYTF
TRBV2,TRBJ1-2,13,NA,NA,TGTGCCAGCACGCCGACAGGACCGTATGGCTACACCTTC,CASTPTGPYGYTF
TRBV20-1,TRBJ2-1,15,NA,NA,TGCAGTGCTAGGGCGTGGGAAAGCTCCTACAATGAGCAGTTCTTC,CSARAWESSYNEQFF
TRBV24-1,TRBJ2-3,14,NA,medium-sized,TGTGCCACCAGTGATGCGGGACGCACAGATACGCAGTATTTT,CATSDAGRTDTQYF
TRBV20-1,TRBJ2-1,14,NA,once,TGCAGTGCCCCAAGCGGATTCTCCTACAATGAGCAGTTCTTC,CSAPSGFSYNEQFF
TRBV6-1,TRBJ1-5,16,TRBD1,many,TGTGCCAGCAGCGAACCCAGGGGGACACATTATCAGCCCCAGCATTTT,CASSEPRGTHYQPQHF
TRBV2,TRBJ1-1,14,TRBD1,many,TGTGCCAGCAATGAGAGGACAGGGGGCACTGAAGCTTTCTTT,CASNERTGGTEAFF
TRBV29-1,TRBJ1-2,12,TRBD1,NA,TGCAGCGTTCCGGGACAGGGTTCTTGGCTCTCCTTC,CSVPGQGSWLSF
TRBV20-1,TRBJ2-5,16,NA,NA,TGCAGTGCTAGAGTGGTACGTCCGGGACTGGTGGAGACCCAGTACTTC,CSARVVRPGLVETQYF
TRBV5-4,TRBJ1-2,15,NA,many,TGTGCCAGCAGTACCTCTCTGAGGTCTAACTATGGCTACACCTTC,CASSTSLRSNYGYTF
TRBV3-1,TRBJ2-7,18,TRBD1,many,TGTGCCAGCAGCCAAGATGTAGGGGGCCCGCGTACTCCCTACGAGCAGTACTTC,CASSQDVGGPRTPYEQYF
TRBV20-1,TRBJ2-7,15,TRBD2,many,TGCAGTGCTAGAGATCCAACGGGGGGTCCCTACGAGCAGTACTTC,CSARDPTGGPYEQYF
TRBV20-1,TRBJ1-5,12,NA,once,TGCAGTGCCAGCACCCTCCATCAGCCCCAGCATTTC,CSASTLHQPQHF
TRBV19,TRBJ1-5,17,TRBD1,NA,TGTGCCAGTAGTATAGCCCATGGGGACAGGGGGCGTCAGCCCCAGCATTTT,CASSIAHGDRGRQPQHF
TRBV2,TRBJ2-2,14,NA,NA,TGTGCCAGCAGCCCACGGGAGAACACCGGGGAGCTGTTTTTT,CASSPRENTGELFF
TRBV6-1,TRBJ2-7,15,TRBD1,NA,TGTGCCAGCAGTGCGGGACAGGGAGGGCCCTACGAGCAGTACTTC,CASSAGQGGPYEQYF
TRBV2,TRBJ2-3,14,NA,NA,TGTGCCAGCAGCCCAGTGGGGGGACGAGATACGCAGTATTTT,CASSPVGGRDTQYF
TRBV6-1,TRBJ1-1,16,NA,NA,TGTGCCAGCAGGCCCTCCGTCGGGGGGGGGAACACTGAAGCTTTCTTT,CASRPSVGGGNTEAFF
TRBV20-1,TRBJ1-1,13,NA,NA,TGCAGTGCTTCGGGGGATCTGAACACTGAAGCTTTCTTT,CSASGDLNTEAFF
TRBV2,TRBJ1-5,13,NA,few,TGTGCCAGCAGTACTTACAGGGATCAGCCCCAGCATTTT,CASSTYRDQPQHF
TRBV10-3,TRBJ1-2,13,NA,NA,TGTGCCATCAGTGAACTCAAAAACTATGGCTACACCTTC,CAISELKNYGYTF
TRBV20-1,TRBJ2-1,17,TRBD2,many,TGCAGTGCTGGACTAGCGGGGCGCTCCTCCGCTGGCAATGAGCAGTTCTTC,CSAGLAGRSSAGNEQFF
TRBV10-3,TRBJ1-2,13,NA,many,TGTGCCATCAGGATCAGGGATAGCTATGGCTACACCTTC,CAIRIRDSYGYTF
TRBV15,TRBJ1-4,13,NA,many,TGTGCCACCTCGGGGGGAACTAATGAAAAACTGTTTTTT,CATSGGTNEKLFF
TRBV29-1,TRBJ1-1,12,NA,medium-sized,TGCAGCGTTCCGATCGAGAACACTGAAGCTTTCTTT,CSVPIENTEAFF
TRBV19,TRBJ1-5,13,NA,NA,TGTGCCACCGGTACCGTTACCAATCAGCCCCAGCATTTT,CATGTVTNQPQHF
TRBV11-2,TRBJ2-6,17,TRBD1,NA,TGTGCCAGCAGCTCCGCCCTGGACAGGGTGAGGGCCAACGTCCTGACTTTC,CASSSALDRVRANVLTF
TRBV20-1,TRBJ1-2,13,NA,many,TGCAGTGCTAGCAACCTGGGGTTCTATGGCTACACCTTC,CSASNLGFYGYTF
TRBV7-6,TRBJ1-1,14,NA,many,TGTGCCAGCAGCTTAATCTCCGGGACTACTCCAGCTTTCTTT,CASSLISGTTPAFF
TRBV6-5,TRBJ2-5,15,NA,many,TGTGCCAGCAGTTACTCCAGGGATTCCCAAGAGACCCAGTACTTC,CASSYSRDSQETQYF